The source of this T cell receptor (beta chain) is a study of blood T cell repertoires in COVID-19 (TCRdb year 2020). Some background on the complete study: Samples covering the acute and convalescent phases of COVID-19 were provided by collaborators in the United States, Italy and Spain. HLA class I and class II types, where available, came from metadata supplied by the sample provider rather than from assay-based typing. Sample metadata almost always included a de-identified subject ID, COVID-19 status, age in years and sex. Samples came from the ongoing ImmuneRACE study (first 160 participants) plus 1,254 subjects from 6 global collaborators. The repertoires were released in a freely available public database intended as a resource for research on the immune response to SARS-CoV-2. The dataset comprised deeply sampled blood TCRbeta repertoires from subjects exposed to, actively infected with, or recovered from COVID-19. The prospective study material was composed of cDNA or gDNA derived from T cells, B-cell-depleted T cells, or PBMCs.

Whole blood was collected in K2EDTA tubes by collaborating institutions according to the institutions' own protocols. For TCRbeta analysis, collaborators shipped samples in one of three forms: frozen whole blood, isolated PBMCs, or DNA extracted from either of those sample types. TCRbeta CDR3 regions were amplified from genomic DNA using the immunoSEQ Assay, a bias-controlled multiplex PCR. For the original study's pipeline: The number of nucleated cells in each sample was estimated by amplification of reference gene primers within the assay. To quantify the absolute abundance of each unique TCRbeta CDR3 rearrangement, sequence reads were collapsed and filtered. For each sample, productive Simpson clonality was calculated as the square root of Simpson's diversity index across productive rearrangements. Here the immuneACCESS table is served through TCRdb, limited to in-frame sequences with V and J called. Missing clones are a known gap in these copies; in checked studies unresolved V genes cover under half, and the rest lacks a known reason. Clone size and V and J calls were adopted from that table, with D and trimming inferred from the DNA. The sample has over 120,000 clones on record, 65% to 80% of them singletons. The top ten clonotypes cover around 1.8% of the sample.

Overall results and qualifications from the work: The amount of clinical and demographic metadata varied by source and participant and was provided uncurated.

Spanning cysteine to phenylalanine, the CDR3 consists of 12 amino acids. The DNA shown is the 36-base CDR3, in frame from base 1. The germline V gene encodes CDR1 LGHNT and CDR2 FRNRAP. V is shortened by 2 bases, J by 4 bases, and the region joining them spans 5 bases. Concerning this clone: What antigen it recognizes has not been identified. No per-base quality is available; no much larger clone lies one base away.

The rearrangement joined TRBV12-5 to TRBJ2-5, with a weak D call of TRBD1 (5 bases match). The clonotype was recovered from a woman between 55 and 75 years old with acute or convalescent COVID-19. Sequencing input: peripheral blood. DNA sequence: TGTGCTAGTGGTTTGAGGGGAGAGACCCAGTACTTC. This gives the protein CASGLRGETQYF.